Shown below are 7 T cell receptor beta chains from a single sample sequenced in a study of CD8 T cell repertoires and HIV-1 epitope variants. Assay: immunoSEQ multiplex PCR; the TCRdb copy retains only in-frame clones and omits some. The profile shows around 6,000 clones, around 70% of them singletons. These receptors are not linked to any known antigen. The material sequenced was cultured CD8+ T cells derived from PBMCs. These receptors were obtained from a male donor with HIV.

The chain couples TRBV5-8 to TRBJ2-1, with D unresolved. V was cut by 1 base and J by 7 bases, with 9 bases left in between. In germline, CDR1 is SGHTS, CDR2 YDEGEE. The length of the CDR3 is 13 residues. This CDR3 reads CASSLRLNNEQFF. As DNA, the CDR3 is TGTGCCAGCAGCTTGCGGCTAAATAATGAGCAGTTCTTC.

The chain combines TRBV7-6 with TRBJ2-2; D possibly corresponds to TRBD1 (5 bases). Germline CDR1 is SGHVS and CDR2 is FNYEAQ. The CDR3 loop spans 15 amino acids. Trimming cost V 5 bases and J 0 bases, with 10 bases left between them. The CDR3 region is CASSVRAANTGELFF. Written as DNA, the CDR3 is TGTGCCAGCAGCGTCAGGGCCGCGAACACCGGGGAGCTGTTTTTT.

V gene TRBV6-5 combines with J gene TRBJ2-7, with D possibly matching TRBD1 (6 bases). Trimming cost V 5 bases and J 0 bases, with 14 bases left between them. The CDR3 consists of 15 residues. Germline CDR1 reads MNHEY; CDR2 reads SVGAGI. CDR3 DNA: TGTGCCAGCAGTCCTGACAGGAGTAGCTCCTACGAGCAGTACTTC. Translated: CASSPDRSSSYEQYF.

Remarks on this clone: The same CDR3 also results from other DNA sequences found in this sample. The chain combines TRBV25-1 with TRBJ1-2; tentative D call: TRBD1 (5 bases). Trimming left V 8 bases short and J 8 bases short, with 15 bases between. This CDR3 is built from 12 residues. CDR1 is MGHDK, CDR2 SYGVNS, per germline. The CDR3 sequence is CASGLDGGGYTF. The CDR3 DNA follows: TGTGCCAGCGGACTTGACGGGGGAGGCTACACCTTC.

The chain uses TRBV5-1 and TRBJ2-6, with 9 bases that match TRBD1. Germline V gene data show CDR1 as SGHRS and CDR2 as YFSETQ. The CDR3 length is 21 residues. Trimming took 2 bases from V and 0 from J; bases not matched to a gene: 15. CDR3 amino acids: CASSLIPGQGISSSGANVLTF. In DNA form, the CDR3 reads TGCGCCAGCAGCTTAATTCCGGGACAGGGTATTTCTTCCTCTGGGGCCAACGTCCTGACTTTC.

This clone qualifies as medium-sized. The V gene is TRBV27, the J gene TRBJ1-3; the D is unclear. Trimming pared 5 bases from V and 0 bases from J, leaving 11 bases between. The germline V gene encodes CDR1 MNHEY and CDR2 SMNVEV (reference sequence). The CDR3 consists of 15 residues. CDR3 amino acids: CASSADGYSGNTIYF. CDR3 DNA sequence: TGTGCCAGCAGTGCGGACGGATACTCTGGAAACACCATATATTTT.

There are a few counts of this clone. The chain carries TRBV2 and TRBJ2-2, with D maybe TRBD2 (6 bases). Trimming shortened V by 6 bases and J by 9 bases, and 17 bases separated the two germline ends. This CDR3 comprises 14 residues. Germline V CDR1 and CDR2: SNHLY, FYNNEI. The CDR3 bases are TGTGCCAGCAGCACCGGGACTGGCTCCTGGGAGCTGTTTTTT. This sequence encodes CASSTGTGSWELFF.